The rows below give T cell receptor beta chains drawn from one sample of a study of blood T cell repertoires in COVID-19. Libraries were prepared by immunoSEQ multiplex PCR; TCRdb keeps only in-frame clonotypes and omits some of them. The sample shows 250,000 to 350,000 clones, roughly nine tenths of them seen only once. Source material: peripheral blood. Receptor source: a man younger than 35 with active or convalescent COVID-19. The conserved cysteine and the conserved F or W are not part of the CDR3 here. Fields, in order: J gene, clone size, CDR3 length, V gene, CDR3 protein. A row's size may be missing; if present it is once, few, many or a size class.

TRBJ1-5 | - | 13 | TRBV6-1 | ASNHGEEGNQPQH
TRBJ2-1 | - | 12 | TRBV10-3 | AIWTGESYNEQF
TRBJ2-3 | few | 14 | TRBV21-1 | ASSSRTGESTDTQY
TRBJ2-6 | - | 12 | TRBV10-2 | ASMIQAGANVLT
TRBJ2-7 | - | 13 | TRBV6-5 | ASSYSGTGDYEQY
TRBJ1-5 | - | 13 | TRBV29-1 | SVIAGTGPNQPQH
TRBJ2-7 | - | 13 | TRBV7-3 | ASSCRGQEDYEQY
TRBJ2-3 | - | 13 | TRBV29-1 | SGNPSGRNTDTQY
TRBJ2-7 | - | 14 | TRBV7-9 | ASSLEEGQGLYEQY
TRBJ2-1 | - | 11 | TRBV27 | ASGHPSYNEQF
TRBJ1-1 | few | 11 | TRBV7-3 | ASSSTKNSRTF
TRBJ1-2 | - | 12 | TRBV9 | ASSPGDRDYGYT
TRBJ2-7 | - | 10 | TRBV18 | ASSGSSYEQY
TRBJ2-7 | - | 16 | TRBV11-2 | ASSLFLIDGTVTYEQY
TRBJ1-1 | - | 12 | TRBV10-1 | ASSVGGVGTEAF
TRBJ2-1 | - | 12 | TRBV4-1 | ASSQDPGDNEQF
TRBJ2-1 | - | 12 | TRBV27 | ASSPGQGYNEQF
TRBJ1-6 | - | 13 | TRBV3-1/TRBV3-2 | ASSPQGANNSPLH
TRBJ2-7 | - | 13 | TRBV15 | ATSREVTGSYEQY
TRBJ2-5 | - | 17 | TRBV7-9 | ASSLASGTGGRLQETQY
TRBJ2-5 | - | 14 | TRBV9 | ASSVGILAGGETQY
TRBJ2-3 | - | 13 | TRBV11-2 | ASSLDYGSTDTQY
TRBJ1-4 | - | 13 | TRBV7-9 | ASSLSGTGNEKLF
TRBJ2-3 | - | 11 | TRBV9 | ASSVDVGGFQY
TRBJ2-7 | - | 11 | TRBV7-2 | ASSFAGKYEQY
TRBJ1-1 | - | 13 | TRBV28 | ASSLWGGRGTEAF
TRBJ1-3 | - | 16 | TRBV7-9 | ASSFSKGDLISGNTIY
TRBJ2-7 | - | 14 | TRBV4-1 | ASSTSLSGRSYEQY
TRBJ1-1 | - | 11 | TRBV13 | ASGVTGKTEAF